This section outlines one T cell receptor beta chain sequence together with its context. What it binds is not known. With 4 bases clipped from V and 8 bases from J, the junction kept 6 bases outside the gene matches. Germline V CDR1 and CDR2: MNHEY, SVGAGI. The CDR3 extends over 13 amino acids. Using immunoSEQ multiplex PCR, the repertoire was profiled, and TCRdb retains in-frame clones only, with some absent. The profile shows more than 2 million clones, 90% to 96% of them singletons. The data stem from a study of shared clonotypes between healthy human individuals. Study outcomes and limitations: Sharing across four donors was highest in naive CD4 (roughly 5%) and lowest in memory CD8 (around 0.4%). Rarefaction curves obtained for sorted subsets showed sequencing incomplete despite large depth. Apart from blood, nothing was sampled; tissue repertoires likely differ.

The sequence came from a man younger than 35 in good health. Sequencing was performed on naive CD4+ T cells sorted from blood. The subset here: CD45RA+ positively selected. The genes are TRBV6-5 and TRBJ1-2; TRBD1 matches 8 bases. Written as DNA, the CDR3 is TGTGCCAGCAGTTCATCGACAGGGGCCGGCTACACCTTC. This sequence encodes CASSSSTGAGYTF.